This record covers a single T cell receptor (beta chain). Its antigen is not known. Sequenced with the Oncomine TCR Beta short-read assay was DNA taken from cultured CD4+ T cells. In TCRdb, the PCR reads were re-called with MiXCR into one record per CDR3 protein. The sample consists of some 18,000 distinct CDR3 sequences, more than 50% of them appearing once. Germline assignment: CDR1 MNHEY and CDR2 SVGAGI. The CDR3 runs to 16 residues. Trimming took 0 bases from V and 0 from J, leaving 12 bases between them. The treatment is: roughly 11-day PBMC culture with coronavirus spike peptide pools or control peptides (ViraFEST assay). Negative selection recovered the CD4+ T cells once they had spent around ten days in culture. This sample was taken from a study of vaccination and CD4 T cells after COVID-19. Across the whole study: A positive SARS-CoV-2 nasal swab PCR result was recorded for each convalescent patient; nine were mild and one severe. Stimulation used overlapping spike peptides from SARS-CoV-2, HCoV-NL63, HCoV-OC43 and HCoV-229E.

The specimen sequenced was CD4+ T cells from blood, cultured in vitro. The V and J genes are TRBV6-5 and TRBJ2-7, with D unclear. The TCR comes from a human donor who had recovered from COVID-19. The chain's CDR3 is CASSYSISVSSYEQYF. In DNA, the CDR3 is TGTGCCAGCAGTTACTCGATTTCAGTTAGCTCCTACGAGCAGTACTTC.